This T cell receptor beta chain was documented in a study of blood T cells in healthy people across ages. Overall study findings and caveats: Calculation of diversity from one million T cells yielded estimates considered to be underestimates. Aged donors had fewer naive CD4+ cells and lower diversity than long-lived donors.

The V end was cut by 5 bases, the J end by 6 bases, with 12 bases between. Germline V CDR1 and CDR2: KGHSH, LQKENI. The CDR3 covers 13 residues. This clonotype was observed a handful of times. Its specificity is not known. Through a sample-barcoded 5' primer and a J-beta primer mix, a second PCR was run for roughly 6 to 12 cycles. Per-sample output comprised a minimum of 2.5 million paired-end reads containing CDR3. TCRdb re-called the 5' RACE reads through MiXCR, storing one row per CDR3 protein. The sample includes fewer than 900,000 distinct CDR3 sequences, around 40% of them seen just once. Each sample yielded at least 6 micrograms of PBMC total RNA.

The chain uses TRBV18 and TRBJ2-3, with D unresolved. What was sequenced was blood. The clonotype comes from a woman aged 55 to 70 in good health. The CDR3 nucleotides read TGTGCCAGCTCAACCGGACCCTATGATACGCAGTATTTT. It yields the protein CASSTGPYDTQYF.